This record looks at one T cell receptor (beta chain) sequence and its context. Assay: immunoSEQ multiplex PCR; the TCRdb copy retains only in-frame clones and omits some. Of 120,000 to 150,000 clones listed, roughly 92% were seen once; the top ten hold 11%. This specimen comes from a study of control samples from healthy donors and cancer patients. Losses at the gene ends were 1 base for V and 10 bases for J; bases not matched to a gene: 3. The CDR3 extends over 13 amino acids. Per germline, CDR1 LNHNV and CDR2 YYDKDF (reference sequence). The sample was blood. The receptor was derived from a young man in good health. The rearrangement links TRBV15 to TRBJ2-1; 8 positions match TRBD2. CDR3 residues: CATSRGTSFEQFF. In DNA, the CDR3 is TGTGCCACCAGCAGAGGGACTAGCTTCGAGCAGTTCTTC.